These T cell receptor beta chains were read from a single sample in a study of cytomegalovirus exposure and HLA in healthy donors. Clones were read by immunoSEQ multiplex PCR, and TCRdb kept only the in-frame ones, dropping some. The sample shows hundreds of thousands of clones, about three quarters of them seen only once. Sequencing was carried out using PBMCs. The receptors were gathered from a woman aged 55 to 70 in good health and CMV-seropositive. CDR3s include the opening cysteine and the closing phenylalanine or tryptophan. Each record gives: CDR3 protein, CDR3 DNA, CDR3 length, D gene, J gene, V gene, clone size. A D gene is named only where the DNA matches it firmly. The listing skips clone size in some rows; elsewhere it reads once, few, many or a size class.

CAIREGAGGNTIYF,TGTGCCATCAGGGAGGGGGCTGGTGGAAACACCATATATTTT,14,TRBD1,TRBJ1-3,TRBV10-3,-
CASRPTTGGQETQYF,TGCGCCAGCAGGCCAACTACAGGGGGCCAAGAGACCCAGTACTTC,15,TRBD1,TRBJ2-5,TRBV5-1,-
CASSLDPAGTTELNF,TGCGCCAGCAGTCTGGACCCAGCGGGAACGACTGAGCTCAACTTC,15,TRBD2,TRBJ2-5,TRBV5-1,-
CATSRDLPGNYGYTF,TGTGCCACCAGCAGAGATCTACCAGGAAACTATGGCTACACCTTC,15,-,TRBJ1-2,TRBV15,-
CASSYPDRVYNSPLHF,TGTGCCAGCAGTTACCCTGACAGGGTGTACAATTCACCCCTCCACTTT,16,TRBD1,TRBJ1-6,TRBV6-6,-
CASSASTGGGTEAFF,TGTGCCAGCAGCGCATCGACAGGGGGCGGCACTGAAGCTTTCTTT,15,TRBD1,TRBJ1-1,TRBV7-2,-
CASNPSTEFPLHF,TGTGCCAGCAACCCTTCGACGGAGTTCCCCCTCCACTTT,13,-,TRBJ1-6,TRBV2,-
CASSEELAGANYEQYF,TGTGCCAGCAGTGAAGAGTTAGCGGGGGCCAACTACGAGCAGTACTTC,16,TRBD2,TRBJ2-7,TRBV6-1,once
CAWSQSGGLIKTQYF,TGTGCCTGGAGCCAAAGCGGGGGCCTCATAAAGACCCAGTACTTC,15,TRBD2,TRBJ2-5,TRBV30,-
CASTPGEVAKNIQYF,TGCGCCAGCACCCCTGGAGAAGTAGCCAAAAACATTCAGTACTTC,15,-,TRBJ2-4,TRBV5-1,-
CASSRTPGVTEAFF,TGTGCCAGCAGTAGGACACCAGGGGTTACTGAAGCTTTCTTT,14,-,TRBJ1-1,TRBV28,few
CASSQAGNTIYF,TGTGCCAGCTCCCAAGCGGGAAACACCATATATTTT,12,-,TRBJ1-3,TRBV7-9,-
CSVVKDRGADIQYF,TGCAGCGTTGTAAAGGACAGGGGAGCTGACATTCAGTACTTC,14,TRBD1,TRBJ2-4,TRBV29-1,-
CASTPGESQYF,TGTGCCAGCACCCCCGGAGAGTCCCAGTACTTC,11,-,TRBJ2-5,TRBV11-2,-
CASSPDRQGSATNEKLFF,TGTGCCAGCAGCCCTGACAGGCAGGGCAGTGCAACTAATGAAAAACTGTTTTTT,18,-,TRBJ1-4,TRBV7-2,-
CASSGSVTDTQYF,TGTGCCAGTAGTGGCTCCGTCACAGATACGCAGTATTTT,13,-,TRBJ2-3,TRBV19,-
CASSPGGQGRYNEQFF,TGTGCCAGCAGCCCGGGGGGACAGGGGCGATACAATGAGCAGTTCTTC,16,TRBD1,TRBJ2-1,TRBV5-4,few
CASSTWRRNEQFF,TGTGCCAGCAGCACATGGAGGAGGAATGAGCAGTTCTTC,13,-,TRBJ2-1,TRBV11-2,-
CASKGAGGRETQYF,TGTGCCAGCAAAGGGGCAGGGGGTAGGGAGACCCAGTACTTC,14,TRBD1,TRBJ2-5,TRBV11-1,once
CASSRLAETGELFF,TGCGCCAGCAGTCGGCTAGCGGAGACCGGGGAGCTGTTTTTT,14,TRBD2,TRBJ2-2,TRBV5-1,-
CASTGRGLGNTIYF,TGTGCCAGTACAGGACGGGGTCTCGGAAACACCATATATTTT,14,-,TRBJ1-3,TRBV19,-
CASARTSETDTQYF,TGTGCCAGCGCCAGGACTAGCGAGACAGATACGCAGTATTTT,14,TRBD2,TRBJ2-3,TRBV2,few
CASSLQGSGNQPQHF,TGCGCCAGCAGCTTGCAGGGGTCGGGCAATCAGCCCCAGCATTTT,15,-,TRBJ1-5,TRBV5-1,-
CASSPRQGESNEQFF,TGTGCCAGCAGCCCCCGACAGGGCGAAAGCAATGAGCAGTTCTTC,15,TRBD1,TRBJ2-1,TRBV9,-
CASRPGLAGTDTQYF,TGTGCCAGCAGGCCAGGACTAGCGGGCACAGATACGCAGTATTTT,15,TRBD2,TRBJ2-3,TRBV19,few
CASSSGTRPYEQYF,TGTGCCAGCAGCTCTGGGACAAGACCCTACGAGCAGTACTTC,14,-,TRBJ2-7,TRBV7-2,-
CASSLGQGYQETQYF,TGTGCCAGCAGTTTAGGACAGGGATACCAAGAGACCCAGTACTTC,15,TRBD1,TRBJ2-5,TRBV28,-
CASSLPGTTLYEQYF,TGTGCCAGCAGTTTACCCGGGACTACTCTCTACGAGCAGTACTTC,15,TRBD2,TRBJ2-7,TRBV28,-
CASSRDKDAWNTIYF,TGTGCCAGCAGCAGAGACAAAGACGCGTGGAACACCATATATTTT,15,-,TRBJ1-3,TRBV5-8,-
CASSLEPGNSEAFF,TGTGCCAGCAGCTTGGAACCGGGGAACTCTGAAGCTTTCTTT,14,-,TRBJ1-1,TRBV5-4,-
CASSYSTGDHSYEQYF,TGTGCCAGCAGTTACTCGACAGGGGACCACTCCTACGAGCAGTACTTC,16,TRBD1,TRBJ2-7,TRBV6-5,-
CAWTLGGFEDTQYF,TGTGCCTGGACCTTGGGGGGGTTTGAAGATACGCAGTATTTT,14,TRBD2,TRBJ2-3,TRBV30,-
CASSLAGSFYEQFF,TGTGCCAGCAGCTTAGCGGGTTCTTTTTATGAGCAGTTCTTC,14,-,TRBJ2-1,TRBV13,-
CASSPTYRGRNTEAFF,TGTGCCAGCAGCCCTACGTACAGGGGGCGGAACACTGAAGCTTTCTTT,16,TRBD1,TRBJ1-1,TRBV11-3,-
CASRHPGTGLYEQYF,TGTGCCAGCAGACATCCCGGGACAGGGCTTTACGAGCAGTACTTC,15,TRBD1,TRBJ2-7,TRBV6-1,-